This T cell receptor beta chain came from a study of blood T cell repertoires in COVID-19. Study details: Samples taken during acute and convalescent COVID-19 were collected in the United States, Italy and Spain. The analysed material was cDNA or gDNA that came from T cells, B-cell-depleted T cells, or PBMCs.

Per the original methods: Amplification of reference gene primers provided the estimated nucleated cell counts. Libraries were prepared by immunoSEQ multiplex PCR; TCRdb keeps only in-frame clonotypes and omits some of them. V and J calls and clone size are given by that table; D and trimming were obtained from the DNA. The sample lists about 190,000 clones; around nine tenths were seen once. The CDR3 is 12 amino acids. Trimming left V 6 bases short and J 4 bases short, with 6 bases between. CDR1 and CDR2 from the germline V gene are MDHEN and SYDVKM. The clonotype comes from a middle-aged man with acute or convalescent COVID-19. The chain links TRBV28 to TRBJ1-4, with D unclear. Material for sequencing was peripheral blood. This CDR3 is CASRASNEKLFF. DNA for the CDR3: TGTGCCAGCAGGGCCAGTAATGAAAAACTGTTTTTT.